This T cell receptor (beta chain) was captured by sequencing in a study of shared clonotypes between healthy human individuals. As to this clone: Its cognate antigen is unknown.

Overall study findings and caveats: Researchers found naive subsets generally carried larger estimated richness than memory subsets. Shared clonotypes: approximately 5% naive CD4, about 3.5% naive CD8, 2.3% memory CD4, approximately 0.37% memory CD8. Enrolling few donors narrowed the genetic and exposure-history diversity that was represented.

V was shortened by 6 bases and J by 4 bases, with 10 bases between the two germline ends. This CDR3 contains 13 residues. CDR1 and CDR2 from the germline V gene are LNHDA and SQIVND (reference sequence). Profiled with immunoSEQ multiplex PCR; TCRdb holds only in-frame clones, not every one. The table shows around 370,000 clones, with 96% occurring only once. Sequencing was carried out using memory CD8+ T cells sorted from blood. Subset specified: CD45RO+ cells pooled with CCR7-negative TemRA cells. This clonotype was obtained from a man under 40 in good health. The chain recombines TRBV19 with TRBJ2-1; possibly TRBD1 or TRBD2 for D (5 bases each). The CDR3 sequence: CASSGAVYNEQFF. For the CDR3, the DNA is TGTGCCAGTAGCGGGGCGGTGTACAATGAGCAGTTCTTC. The whole variable domain, remainder taken from reference TRBV19 and TRBJ2-1, is DGGITQSPKYLFRKEGQNVTLSCEQNLNHDAMYWYRQDPGQGLRLIYYSQIVNDFQKGDIAEGYSVSREKKESFPLTVTSAQKNPTAFYLCASSGAVYNEQFFGPGTRLTVL.